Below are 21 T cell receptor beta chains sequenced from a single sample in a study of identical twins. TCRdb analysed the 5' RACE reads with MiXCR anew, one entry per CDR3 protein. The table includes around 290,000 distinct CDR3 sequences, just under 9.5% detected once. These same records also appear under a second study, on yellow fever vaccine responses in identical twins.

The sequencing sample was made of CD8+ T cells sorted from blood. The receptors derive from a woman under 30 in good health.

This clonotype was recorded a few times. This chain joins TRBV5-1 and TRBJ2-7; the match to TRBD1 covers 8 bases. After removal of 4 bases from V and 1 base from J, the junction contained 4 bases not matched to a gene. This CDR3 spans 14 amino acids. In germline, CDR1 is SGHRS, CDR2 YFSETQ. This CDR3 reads CASSNGQGSYEQYF. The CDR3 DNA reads TGCGCCAGCAGCAACGGACAGGGATCCTACGAGCAGTACTTC.

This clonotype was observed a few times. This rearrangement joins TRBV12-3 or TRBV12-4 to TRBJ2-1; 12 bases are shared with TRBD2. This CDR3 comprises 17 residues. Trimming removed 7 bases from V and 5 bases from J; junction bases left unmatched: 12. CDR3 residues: CASTASGRAVPNNEQFF. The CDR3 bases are TGTGCCAGCACCGCTAGCGGGAGGGCAGTCCCCAACAATGAGCAGTTCTTC.

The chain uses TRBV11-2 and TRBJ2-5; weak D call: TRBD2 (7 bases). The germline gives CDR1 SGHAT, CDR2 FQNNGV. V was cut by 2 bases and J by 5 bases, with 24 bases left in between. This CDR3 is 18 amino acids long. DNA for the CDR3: TGTGCCAGCAGCTTAATAGGATCGCCTGGGGGGGGCCGGGAGACCCAGTACTTC. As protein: CASSLIGSPGGGRETQYF.

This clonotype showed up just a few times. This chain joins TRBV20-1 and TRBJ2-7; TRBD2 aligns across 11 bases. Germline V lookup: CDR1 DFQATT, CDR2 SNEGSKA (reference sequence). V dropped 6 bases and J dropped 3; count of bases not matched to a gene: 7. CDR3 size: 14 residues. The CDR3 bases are TGCAGTGCGGAACTAGCGGGAGTGAACTACGAGCAGTACTTC. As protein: CSAELAGVNYEQYF.

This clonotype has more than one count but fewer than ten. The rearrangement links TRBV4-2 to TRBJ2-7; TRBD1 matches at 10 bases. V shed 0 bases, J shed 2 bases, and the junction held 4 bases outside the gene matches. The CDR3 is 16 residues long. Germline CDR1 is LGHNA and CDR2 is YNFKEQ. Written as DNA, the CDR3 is TGTGCCAGCAGCCAAGAAGACAGGGGGCTAACCTACGAGCAGTACTTC. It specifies CASSQEDRGLTYEQYF.

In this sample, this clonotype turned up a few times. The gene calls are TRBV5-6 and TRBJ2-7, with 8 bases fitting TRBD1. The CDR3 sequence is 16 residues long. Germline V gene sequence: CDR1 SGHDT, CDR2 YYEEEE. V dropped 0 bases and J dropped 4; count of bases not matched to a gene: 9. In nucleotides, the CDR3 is TGTGCCAGCAGCTTGGGACAGGGGCCCGGGATTTACGAGCAGTACTTC. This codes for CASSLGQGPGIYEQYF. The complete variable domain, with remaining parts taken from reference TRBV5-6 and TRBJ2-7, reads DAGVTQSPTHLIKTRGQQVTLRCSPKSGHDTVSWYQQALGQGPQFIFQYYEEEERQRGNFPDRFSGHQFPNYSSELNVNALLLGDSALYLCASSLGQGPGIYEQYFGPGTRLTVT.

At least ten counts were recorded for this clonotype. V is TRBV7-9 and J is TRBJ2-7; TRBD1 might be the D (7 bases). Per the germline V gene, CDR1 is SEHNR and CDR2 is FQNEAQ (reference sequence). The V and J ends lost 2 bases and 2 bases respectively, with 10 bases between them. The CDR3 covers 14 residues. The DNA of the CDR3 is TGTGCCAGCAGCTTAACAGGGGAGGCCTACGAGCAGTACTTC. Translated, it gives CASSLTGEAYEQYF.

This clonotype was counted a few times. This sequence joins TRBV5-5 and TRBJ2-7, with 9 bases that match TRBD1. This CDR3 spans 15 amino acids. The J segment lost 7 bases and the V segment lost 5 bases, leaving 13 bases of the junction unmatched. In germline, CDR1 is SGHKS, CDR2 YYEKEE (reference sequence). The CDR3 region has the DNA TGTGCCAGCAGTCCGACCGGGACAGGGCCGGGAGAGCAGTACTTC. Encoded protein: CASSPTGTGPGEQYF.

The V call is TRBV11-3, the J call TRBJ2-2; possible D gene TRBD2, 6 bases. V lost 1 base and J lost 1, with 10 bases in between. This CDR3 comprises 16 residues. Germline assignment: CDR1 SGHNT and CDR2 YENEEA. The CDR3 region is CASSLAGTENTGELFF. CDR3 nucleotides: TGTGCCAGCAGCTTAGCTGGGACTGAGAACACCGGGGAGCTGTTTTTT.

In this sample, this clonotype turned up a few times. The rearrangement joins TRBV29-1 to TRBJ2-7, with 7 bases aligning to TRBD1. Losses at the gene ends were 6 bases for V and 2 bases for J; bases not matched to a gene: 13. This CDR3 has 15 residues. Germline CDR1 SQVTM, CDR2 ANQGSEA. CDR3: CSVAGTALNTYEQYF. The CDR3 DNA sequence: TGCAGCGTGGCCGGGACAGCCTTAAACACCTACGAGCAGTACTTC.

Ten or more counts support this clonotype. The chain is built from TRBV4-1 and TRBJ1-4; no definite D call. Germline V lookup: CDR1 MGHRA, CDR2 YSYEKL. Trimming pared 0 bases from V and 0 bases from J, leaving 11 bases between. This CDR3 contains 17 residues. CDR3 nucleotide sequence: TGCGCCAGCAGCCAAGATACTACATACGCAACTAATGAAAAACTGTTTTTT. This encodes CASSQDTTYATNEKLFF.

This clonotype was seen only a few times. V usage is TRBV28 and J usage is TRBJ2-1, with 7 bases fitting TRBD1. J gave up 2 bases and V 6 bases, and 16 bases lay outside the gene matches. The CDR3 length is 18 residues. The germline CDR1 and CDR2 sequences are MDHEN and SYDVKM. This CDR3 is CASSPSQGRVTAYNEQFF. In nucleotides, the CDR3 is TGTGCCAGCAGCCCGTCACAGGGGCGGGTAACTGCCTACAATGAGCAGTTCTTC. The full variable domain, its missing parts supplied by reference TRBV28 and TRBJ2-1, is DVKVTQSSRYLVKRTGEKVFLECVQDMDHENMFWYRQDPGLGLRLIYFSYDVKMKEKGDIPEGYSVSREKKERFSLILESASTNQTSMYLCASSPSQGRVTAYNEQFFGPGTRLTVL.

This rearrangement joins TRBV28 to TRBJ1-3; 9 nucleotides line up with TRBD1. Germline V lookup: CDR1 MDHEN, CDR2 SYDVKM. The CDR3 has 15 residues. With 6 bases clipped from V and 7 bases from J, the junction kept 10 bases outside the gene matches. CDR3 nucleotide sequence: TGTGCCAGCAGCCCAACCGGGACAGGGAGGAACACCATATATTTT. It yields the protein CASSPTGTGRNTIYF.

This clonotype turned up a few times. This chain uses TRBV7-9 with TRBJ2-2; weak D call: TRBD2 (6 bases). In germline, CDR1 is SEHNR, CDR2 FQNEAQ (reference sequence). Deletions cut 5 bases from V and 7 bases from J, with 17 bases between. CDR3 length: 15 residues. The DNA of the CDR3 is TGTGCCAGCAGCCCACCACTAGCCCCGGGCGGGGAGCTGTTTTTT. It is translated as CASSPPLAPGGELFF. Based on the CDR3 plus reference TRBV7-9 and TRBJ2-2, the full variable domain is DTGVSQNPRHKITKRGQNVTFRCDPISEHNRLYWYRQTLGQGPEFLTYFQNEAQLEKSRLLSDRFSAERPKGSFSTLEIQRTEQGDSAMYLCASSPPLAPGGELFFGEGSRLTVL.

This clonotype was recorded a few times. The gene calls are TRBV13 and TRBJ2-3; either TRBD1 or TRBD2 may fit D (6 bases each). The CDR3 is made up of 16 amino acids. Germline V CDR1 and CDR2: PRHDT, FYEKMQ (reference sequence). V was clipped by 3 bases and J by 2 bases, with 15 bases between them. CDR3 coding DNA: TGTGCCAGCAGCTTCGAGGGGGGTCGGTTCACAGATACGCAGTATTTT. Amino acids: CASSFEGGRFTDTQYF.

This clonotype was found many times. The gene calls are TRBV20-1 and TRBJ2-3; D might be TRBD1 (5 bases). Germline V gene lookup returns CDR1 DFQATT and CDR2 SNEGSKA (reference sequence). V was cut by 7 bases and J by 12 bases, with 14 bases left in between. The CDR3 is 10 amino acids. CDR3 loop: CSVLQGAQYF. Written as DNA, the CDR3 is TGCAGTGTCTTACAAGGGGCCCAGTATTTT.

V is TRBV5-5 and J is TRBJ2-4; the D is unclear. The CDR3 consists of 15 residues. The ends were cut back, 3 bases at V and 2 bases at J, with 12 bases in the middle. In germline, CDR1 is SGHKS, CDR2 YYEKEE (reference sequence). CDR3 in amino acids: CASSSHDPTKNIQYF. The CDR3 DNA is TGTGCCAGCAGCTCCCACGACCCGACCAAAAACATTCAGTACTTC.

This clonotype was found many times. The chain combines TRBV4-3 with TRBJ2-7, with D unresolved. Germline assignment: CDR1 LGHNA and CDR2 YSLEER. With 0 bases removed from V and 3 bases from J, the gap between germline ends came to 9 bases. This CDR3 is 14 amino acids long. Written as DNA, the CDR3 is TGCGCCAGCAGCCAAGACGGGTGGGGCTACGAGCAGTACTTC. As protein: CASSQDGWGYEQYF.

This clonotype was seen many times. CDR3 loop: CASSYSNEEKLFF. The CDR3 bases are TGTGCCAGCAGTTACTCGAACGAGGAAAAACTGTTTTTT. This chain uses TRBV7-9 with TRBJ1-4, with D uncertain. The V gene's germline CDR1 is SEHNR and CDR2 FQNEAQ (reference sequence). The length of the CDR3 is 13 residues. V lost 6 bases and J lost 8, with 13 bases in between.

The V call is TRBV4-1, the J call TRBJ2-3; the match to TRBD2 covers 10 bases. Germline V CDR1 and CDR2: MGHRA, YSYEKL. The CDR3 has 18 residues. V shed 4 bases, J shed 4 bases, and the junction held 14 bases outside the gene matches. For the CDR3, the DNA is TGCGCCAGCAGCCTAATCGGACGACTAGCGGGCGTACCAGATACGCAGTATTTT. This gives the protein CASSLIGRLAGVPDTQYF.

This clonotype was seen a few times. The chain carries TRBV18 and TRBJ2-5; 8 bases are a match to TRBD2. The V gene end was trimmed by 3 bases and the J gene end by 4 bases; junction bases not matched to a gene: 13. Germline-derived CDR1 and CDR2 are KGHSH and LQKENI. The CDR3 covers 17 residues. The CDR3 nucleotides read TGTGCCAGCTCACCTTCCACGGGAGGGAGGGCCGGAGAGACCCAGTACTTC. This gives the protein CASSPSTGGRAGETQYF.